This TCR beta chain is from a study of CD4 T cells in relation to SARS-CoV-2 and coronaviruses. Germline V gene data show CDR1 as SGHNT and CDR2 as YYREEE (reference sequence). The CDR3 consists of 15 residues. Trimming shortened V by 3 bases and J by 6 bases, and 19 bases separated the two germline ends. Before the COVID-19 pandemic, during about 2010-2018, CD4+ T cells were taken from unexposed donors. Isolation of CD4+ T cells took place after approximately 10 days in culture. About this clone itself: The antigen is unknown.

TCRdb keeps only in-frame clones here, not all; method: immunoSEQ multiplex PCR. This sample has about 22,000 clones; less than 85% occur once, and the top ten carry around a sixth. Sequencing was carried out using CD4+ T cells from PBMCs, cultured in vitro. The sequence derives from a human donor in good health. This chain uses TRBV5-4 with TRBJ2-7; a possible D gene is TRBD1 (6 bases). The CDR3 loop reads CASSSPDSRRGEQYF. CDR3 coding DNA: TGTGCCAGCAGCTCGCCGGACAGCCGAAGAGGCGAGCAGTACTTC. Variable domain in full (rest from reference TRBV5-4 and TRBJ2-7): ETGVTQSPTHLIKTRGQQVTLRCSSQSGHNTVSWYQQALGQGPQFIFQYYREEENGRGNFPPRFSGLQFPNYSSELNVNALELDDSALYLCASSSPDSRRGEQYFGPGTRLTVT.